One and the same sample provided the 18 T cell receptor beta chains below, sequenced in a study of CD8+ T cells in alopecia areata. Following RNA extraction, reverse transcription yielded cDNA that acted as the sequencing template. Libraries were prepared by immunoSEQ multiplex PCR; TCRdb keeps only in-frame clonotypes and omits some of them. The sample comprises roughly 250,000 clones, approximately 61% of which are singletons, and approximately 1.2% rests with the top ten. Specimen: CD4+ T cells sorted from blood, collected at week 0. The receptors were sampled from a human donor with alopecia areata.

The chain has TRBV9 and TRBJ2-3; unclear D gene. Germline V gene lookup returns CDR1 SGDLS and CDR2 YYNGEE. Trimming left V 0 bases short and J 2 bases short, with 13 bases between. The CDR3 has 16 residues. The CDR3 loop is CASSVAPRSLTDTQYF. Here the CDR3 DNA reads TGTGCCAGCAGCGTAGCTCCCAGGTCCCTCACAGATACGCAGTATTTT.

The chain has TRBV30 and TRBJ1-2, with D unresolved. The CDR3 runs 14 residues. Trimming took 3 bases from V and 3 from J, leaving 14 bases between them. Germline V CDR1 and CDR2: GTSNPN, SVGIG (reference sequence). CDR3 DNA sequence: TGTGCCTGGAGGGGAACCCGTTGGGACTATGGCTACACCTTC. Translated: CAWRGTRWDYGYTF.

The chain combines TRBV5-6 with TRBJ1-5, with D unresolved. The length of the CDR3 is 16 residues. Germline V gene data show CDR1 as SGHDT and CDR2 as YYEEEE. Between the trimmed V and J ends, which lost 1 base and 5 bases, there was a span of 16 bases. DNA of the CDR3: TGTGCCAGCAGCTTGAAGGGCCTGGGGTACCATCAGCCCCAGCATTTT. Its translation: CASSLKGLGYHQPQHF.

This clone was counted between two and nine times. The chain couples TRBV9 to TRBJ1-2, with D tentatively TRBD1 (6 bases). CDR1 is SGDLS, CDR2 YYNGEE, per germline. Trimming cost V 4 bases and J 0 bases, with 16 bases left between them. CDR3 size: 16 residues. DNA for the CDR3: TGTGCCAGCAGCTCCCAACCCCAGGGGACTAACTATGGCTACACCTTC. Translation: CASSSQPQGTNYGYTF.

This clone has just a few counts. The rearrangement joins TRBV18 to TRBJ1-1; D might be TRBD1 (5 bases). This CDR3 spans 13 amino acids. V was cut by 6 bases and J by 6 bases, with 14 bases left in between. Germline V gene data show CDR1 as KGHSH and CDR2 as LQKENI. DNA of the CDR3: TGTGCCAGCTCCCGGGACCAGGCCTCTGAAGCTTTCTTT. Protein: CASSRDQASEAFF.

The chain carries TRBV30 and TRBJ2-7, with no clear D. The length of the CDR3 is 11 residues. Per the germline V gene, CDR1 is GTSNPN and CDR2 is SVGIG (reference sequence). CDR3 sequence: CARDLKGEQYF. CDR3 nucleotides: TGTGCTCGCGATCTTAAGGGCGAGCAGTACTTC.

V gene TRBV4-3 combines with J gene TRBJ1-1; D perhaps matches TRBD1 (5 bases). V was shortened by 0 bases and J by 5 bases, with 10 bases between the two germline ends. Germline V gene data show CDR1 as LGHNA and CDR2 as YSLEER. CDR3 size: 14 residues. Written as DNA, the CDR3 is TGCGCCAGCAGCCAAGACAGGGTTTGGACTGAAGCTTTCTTT. Protein sequence: CASSQDRVWTEAFF.

This clone was detected only a few times. The rearrangement uses TRBV6-5 and TRBJ1-1; D may be TRBD1 (6 bases). The CDR3 has 13 residues. V was clipped by 7 bases and J by 4 bases, with 13 bases between them. Germline CDR1 reads MNHEY; CDR2 reads SVGAGI. CDR3 protein: CASIGTLGTEAFF. The CDR3 bases are TGTGCCAGCATCGGGACACTCGGCACTGAAGCTTTCTTT.

The rearrangement joins TRBV5-1 to TRBJ2-2; weak D call: TRBD2 (5 bases). The CDR3 runs 12 residues. Trimming pared 4 bases from V and 7 bases from J, leaving 8 bases between. Germline loops: CDR1 SGHRS, CDR2 YFSETQ. The CDR3 DNA follows: TGCGCCAGCAGCAAAACTAGCGGGGAGCTGTTTTTT. It is translated as CASSKTSGELFF.

The chain joins TRBV6-1 to TRBJ2-7, with D tentatively TRBD1 (6 bases). V lost 2 bases, J lost 6 bases, and 11 bases lay in between. The CDR3 runs to 13 residues. From germline, CDR1 is MNHNS and CDR2 SASEGT. The CDR3 is CASSERTAAEQYF. The CDR3 DNA sequence: TGTGCCAGCAGTGAACGGACAGCCGCCGAGCAGTACTTC.

This clone was seen a handful of times. This chain links TRBV27 with TRBJ2-1, with 13 bases lining up with TRBD2. V dropped 2 bases and J dropped 4; count of bases not matched to a gene: 5. Germline V gene lookup returns CDR1 MNHEY and CDR2 SMNVEV (reference sequence). The CDR3 is made up of 17 amino acids. Here the CDR3 reads CASSLGSGLAGYNEQFF. CDR3 DNA: TGTGCCAGCAGTTTAGGCTCGGGACTAGCGGGGTACAATGAGCAGTTCTTC.

CDR3 nucleotides: TGTGCCAGCAGTGAACAGGCCGGGGGAGAGACCCAGTACTTC. Translated, it gives CASSEQAGGETQYF. V usage is TRBV6-1 and J usage is TRBJ2-5; tentatively, D is TRBD2 (6 bases). This CDR3 region has 14 residues. Deletions cut 2 bases from V and 4 bases from J, with 11 bases between. Germline lookup yields CDR1 MNHNS and CDR2 SASEGT.

The genes are TRBV29-1 and TRBJ1-2, with TRBD1 as a possible D gene (5 bases). The germline V gene encodes CDR1 SQVTM and CDR2 ANQGSEA. Trimming stripped 3 bases from V and 8 bases from J, with 10 bases between. CDR3 length: 11 amino acids. CDR3 protein: CSVDRADGYTF. CDR3 coding DNA: TGCAGCGTTGACAGGGCAGACGGCTACACCTTC.

With respect to this clone: Mismatch with germline at one junction end may stem from a read error. The chain links TRBV7-6 to TRBJ1-1, with 8 bases identical to TRBD1. The CDR3 has 14 amino acids. Germline assignment: CDR1 SGHVS and CDR2 FNYEAQ. The DNA for the CDR3 is TGTGCCAGCAGCCCCCGACAGGGGAACTCTGAAGCTTTCTTT. Translated: CASSPRQGNSEAFF.

This clone is a singleton in its sample. J is TRBJ1-4 and V is TRBV4-2, with a possible D match to TRBD1 (5 bases). CDR3 length: 15 residues. The germline gives CDR1 LGHNA, CDR2 YNFKEQ. V lost 0 bases to trimming and J lost 0 bases, with 5 bases between them. The CDR3 DNA is TGTGCCAGCAGCCAAGAAGGGGCAACTAATGAAAAACTGTTTTTT. This codes for CASSQEGATNEKLFF.

The CDR3 coding sequence is TGTGCCTGGAGTGTAGTGACCGGGACCGGCAGTGGTGAGCAGTACTTC. Amino acids: CAWSVVTGTGSGEQYF. The V and J genes are TRBV30 and TRBJ2-7, with D perhaps TRBD1 or TRBD2 (5 bases each). The CDR3 covers 16 residues. Between the trimmed V and J ends, which lost 0 bases and 7 bases, there was a span of 22 bases. CDR1 and CDR2 from the germline V gene are GTSNPN and SVGIG (reference sequence).

A single count supports this clone. The rearrangement uses TRBV9 and TRBJ1-1; D remains unclear. The CDR3 spans 13 residues. The V end lost 1 base, the J end lost 2 bases, and 6 bases lay between the germline ends. Germline V gene data show CDR1 as SGDLS and CDR2 as YYNGEE. DNA for the CDR3: TGTGCCAGCAGCGTATCCGTCAACACTGAAGCTTTCTTT. Translation gives CASSVSVNTEAFF.

The chain is built from TRBV9 and TRBJ2-3, with D perhaps TRBD2 (5 bases). CDR1 and CDR2 from the germline V gene are SGDLS and YYNGEE. V was cut by 0 bases and J by 4 bases, with 9 bases left in between. The CDR3 runs to 14 residues. CDR3 sequence (DNA): TGTGCCAGCAGCGTAGCGGGGTGGGCAGATACGCAGTATTTT. It specifies CASSVAGWADTQYF.